This T cell receptor beta chain was obtained from a study of T cell changes during pregnancy in multiple sclerosis. Trimming removed 4 bases from V and 2 bases from J, with 15 bases in between. CDR1 and CDR2 (germline): SGHRS, YFSETQ. There are 15 residues in the CDR3. Clones were sequenced by immunoSEQ multiplex PCR, and TCRdb holds only the in-frame ones, with some missing. The sample yields over 90,000 clones, around 90% seen once. The sample consisted of peripheral blood, taken before pregnancy. The gene calls are TRBV5-1 and TRBJ1-2; D might be TRBD1 (5 bases). The receptor's source is a female donor with multiple sclerosis, enrolled in a pregnancy study. CDR3 sequence: CASSQGPPANYGYTF. As DNA, the CDR3 is TGCGCCAGCAGCCAGGGCCCACCCGCCAACTATGGCTACACCTTC.